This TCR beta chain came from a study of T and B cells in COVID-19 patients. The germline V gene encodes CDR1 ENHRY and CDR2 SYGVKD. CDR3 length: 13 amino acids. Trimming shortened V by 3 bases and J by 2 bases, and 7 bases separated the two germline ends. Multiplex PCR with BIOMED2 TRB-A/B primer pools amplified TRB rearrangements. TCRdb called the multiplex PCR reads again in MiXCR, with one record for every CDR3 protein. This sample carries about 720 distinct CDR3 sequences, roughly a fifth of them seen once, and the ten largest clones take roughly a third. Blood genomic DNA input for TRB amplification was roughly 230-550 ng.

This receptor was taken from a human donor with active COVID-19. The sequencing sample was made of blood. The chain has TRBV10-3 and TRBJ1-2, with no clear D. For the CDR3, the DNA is TGTGCCATCAGTGAAGGGCAGAACTATGGCTACACCTTC. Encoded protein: CAISEGQNYGYTF.